The present T cell receptor beta chain was sequenced within a study of vaccination effects on CD4 cells after COVID-19. With respect to this clone: Its target is unknown. One end of the junction is discordant with germline, which a read error may explain.

From germline, CDR1 is MNHEY and CDR2 SVGAGI. This CDR3 has 15 residues. The method was immunoSEQ multiplex PCR; TCRdb's version includes in-frame clones alone and lacks a portion of them. The table includes 45,000 to 60,000 clones, approximately 80% detected once. CD4+ T cells were isolated after around 10 days of culture. According to the study, vaccine recipients showed no prior SARS-CoV-2 infection and negative nucleocapsid antibodies. The TCR was taken from a human donor who received a COVID-19 vaccine. This chain connects TRBV6-5 to TRBJ1-4, with D hard to call. The input for sequencing was CD4+ T cells from PBMCs cultured without peptide, taken before COVID-19 vaccination. CDR3 bases: TGTGCCAGCAGTAACTCAGGTGCAACTAATGAAAAACTGTTTTTT. It encodes CASSNSGATNEKLFF.